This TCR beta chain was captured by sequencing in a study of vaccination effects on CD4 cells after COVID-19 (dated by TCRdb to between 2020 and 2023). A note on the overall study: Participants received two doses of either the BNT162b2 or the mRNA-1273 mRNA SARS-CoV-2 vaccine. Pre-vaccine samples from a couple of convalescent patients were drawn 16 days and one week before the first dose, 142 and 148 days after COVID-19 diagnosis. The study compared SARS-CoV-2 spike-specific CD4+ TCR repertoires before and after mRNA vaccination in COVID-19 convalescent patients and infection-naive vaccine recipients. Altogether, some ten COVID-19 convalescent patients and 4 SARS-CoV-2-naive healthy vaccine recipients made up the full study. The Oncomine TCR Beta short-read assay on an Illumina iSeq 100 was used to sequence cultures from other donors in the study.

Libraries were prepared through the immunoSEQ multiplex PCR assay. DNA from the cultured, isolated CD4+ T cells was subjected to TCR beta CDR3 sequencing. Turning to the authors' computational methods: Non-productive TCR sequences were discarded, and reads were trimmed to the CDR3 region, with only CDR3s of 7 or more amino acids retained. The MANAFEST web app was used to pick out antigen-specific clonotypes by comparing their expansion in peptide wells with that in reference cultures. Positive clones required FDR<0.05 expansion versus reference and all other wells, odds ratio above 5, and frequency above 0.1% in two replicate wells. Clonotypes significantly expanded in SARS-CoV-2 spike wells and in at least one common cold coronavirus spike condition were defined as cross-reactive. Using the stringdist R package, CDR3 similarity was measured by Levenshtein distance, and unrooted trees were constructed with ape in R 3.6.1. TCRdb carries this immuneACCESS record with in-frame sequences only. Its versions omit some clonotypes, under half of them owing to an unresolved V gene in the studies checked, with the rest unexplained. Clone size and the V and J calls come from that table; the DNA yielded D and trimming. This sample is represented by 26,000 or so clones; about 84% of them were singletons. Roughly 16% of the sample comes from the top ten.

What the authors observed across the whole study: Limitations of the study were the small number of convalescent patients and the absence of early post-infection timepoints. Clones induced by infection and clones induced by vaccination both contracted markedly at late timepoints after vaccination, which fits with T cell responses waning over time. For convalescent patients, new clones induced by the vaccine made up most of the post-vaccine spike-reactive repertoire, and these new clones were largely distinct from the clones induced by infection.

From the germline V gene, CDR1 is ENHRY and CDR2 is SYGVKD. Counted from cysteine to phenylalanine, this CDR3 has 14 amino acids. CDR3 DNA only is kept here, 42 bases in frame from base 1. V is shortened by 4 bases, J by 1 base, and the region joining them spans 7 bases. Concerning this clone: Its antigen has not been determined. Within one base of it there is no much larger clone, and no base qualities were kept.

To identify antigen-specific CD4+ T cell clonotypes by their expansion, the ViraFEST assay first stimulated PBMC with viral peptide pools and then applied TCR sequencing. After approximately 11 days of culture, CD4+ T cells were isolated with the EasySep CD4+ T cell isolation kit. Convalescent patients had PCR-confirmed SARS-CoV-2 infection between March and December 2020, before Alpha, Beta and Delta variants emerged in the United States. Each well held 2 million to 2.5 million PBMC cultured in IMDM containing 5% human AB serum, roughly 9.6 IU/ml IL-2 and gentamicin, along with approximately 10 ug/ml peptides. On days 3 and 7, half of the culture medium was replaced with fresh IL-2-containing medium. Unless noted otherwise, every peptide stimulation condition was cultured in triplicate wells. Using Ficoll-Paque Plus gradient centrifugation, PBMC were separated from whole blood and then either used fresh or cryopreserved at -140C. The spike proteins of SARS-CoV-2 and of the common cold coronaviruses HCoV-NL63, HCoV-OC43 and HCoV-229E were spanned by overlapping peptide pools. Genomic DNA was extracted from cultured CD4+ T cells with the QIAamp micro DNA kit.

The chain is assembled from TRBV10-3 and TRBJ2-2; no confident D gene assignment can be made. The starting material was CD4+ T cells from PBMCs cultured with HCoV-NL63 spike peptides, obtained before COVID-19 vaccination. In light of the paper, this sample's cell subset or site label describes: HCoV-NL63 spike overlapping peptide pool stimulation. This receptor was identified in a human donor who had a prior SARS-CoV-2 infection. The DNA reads TGTGCCATCAGTGCCCTCGGGAACACCGGGGAGCTGTTTTTT. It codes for CAISALGNTGELFF.